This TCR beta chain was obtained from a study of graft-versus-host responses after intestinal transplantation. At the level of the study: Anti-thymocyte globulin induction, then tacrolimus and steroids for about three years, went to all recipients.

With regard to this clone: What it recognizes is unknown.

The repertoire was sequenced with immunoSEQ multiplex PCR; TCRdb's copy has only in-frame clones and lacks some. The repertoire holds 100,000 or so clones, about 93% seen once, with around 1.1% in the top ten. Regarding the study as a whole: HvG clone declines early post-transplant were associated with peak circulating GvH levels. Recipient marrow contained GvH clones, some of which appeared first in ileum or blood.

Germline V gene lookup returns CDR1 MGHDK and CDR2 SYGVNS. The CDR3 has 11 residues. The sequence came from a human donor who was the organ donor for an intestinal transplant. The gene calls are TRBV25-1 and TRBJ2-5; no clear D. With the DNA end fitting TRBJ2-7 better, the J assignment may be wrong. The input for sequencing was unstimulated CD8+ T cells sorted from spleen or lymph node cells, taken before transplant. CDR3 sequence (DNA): TGTGCCAGCAGTGAAAGCTACGAGCAGTACTTC. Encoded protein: CASSESYEQYF.